The rows below give T cell receptor beta chains drawn from one sample of a study of blood T cell repertoires in COVID-19. TCRdb keeps only in-frame clones here, not all; method: immunoSEQ multiplex PCR. The profile covers 200,000 to 250,000 clones, with more than 75% appearing a single time and 5.9% taken by the ten largest. Sample: peripheral blood. The source is a man at least 80 years old with acute or convalescent COVID-19. Each CDR3 is given with its conserved first and last residue. Fields, in order: J gene, clone size, D gene, V gene, CDR3 protein, CDR3 DNA. D genes are given only for firm matches. Size is omitted from some rows. Given values are once, few, many or a class for expanded clones.

J gene: TRBJ2-5
clone size: -
D gene: -
V gene: TRBV18
CDR3 protein: CASSRLRGSETQYF
CDR3 DNA: TGTGCCAGCTCCCGTTTACGGGGTTCGGAGACCCAGTACTTC

J gene: TRBJ2-2
clone size: -
D gene: TRBD1
V gene: TRBV4-1
CDR3 protein: CASSQDERGLVTGELFF
CDR3 DNA: TGCGCCAGCAGCCAAGATGAGAGGGGGCTTGTCACCGGGGAGCTGTTTTTT

J gene: TRBJ2-1
clone size: -
D gene: TRBD2
V gene: TRBV7-9
CDR3 protein: CASSFAGGPFF
CDR3 DNA: TGTGCCAGCAGCTTTGCGGGAGGACCGTTCTTC

J gene: TRBJ2-1
clone size: -
D gene: TRBD2
V gene: TRBV2
CDR3 protein: CASHPRQVRGSEQFF
CDR3 DNA: TGTGCCAGCCACCCGCGGCAGGTGCGGGGGAGTGAGCAGTTCTTC

J gene: TRBJ2-2
clone size: -
D gene: TRBD2
V gene: TRBV2
CDR3 protein: CASRGLAGGPVGELFF
CDR3 DNA: TGTGCCAGCAGGGGACTAGCGGGAGGGCCGGTCGGGGAGCTGTTTTTT

J gene: TRBJ2-3
clone size: -
D gene: -
V gene: TRBV10-3
CDR3 protein: CATSADIARDTQYF
CDR3 DNA: TGTGCCACTTCTGCTGATATCGCCAGAGATACGCAGTATTTT

J gene: TRBJ1-6
clone size: -
D gene: -
V gene: TRBV7-8
CDR3 protein: CASSLEFGGLGLHF
CDR3 DNA: TGTGCCAGCAGCTTAGAGTTCGGCGGTCTCGGCCTCCACTTT

J gene: TRBJ2-1
clone size: -
D gene: TRBD1
V gene: TRBV7-2
CDR3 protein: CASSLSEGGSNEQFF
CDR3 DNA: TGTGCCAGCAGCTTAAGCGAAGGGGGCTCGAATGAGCAGTTCTTC

J gene: TRBJ1-6
clone size: -
D gene: -
V gene: TRBV29-1
CDR3 protein: CSVGAGAGSPLHF
CDR3 DNA: TGCAGCGTTGGTGCAGGGGCAGGCTCACCCCTCCACTTT

J gene: TRBJ1-2
clone size: -
D gene: TRBD1
V gene: TRBV6-2/TRBV6-3
CDR3 protein: CASSQPGQGAPYGYTF
CDR3 DNA: TGTGCCAGCAGCCAACCGGGACAGGGGGCCCCCTATGGCTACACCTTC

J gene: TRBJ2-5
clone size: -
D gene: -
V gene: TRBV14
CDR3 protein: CASSQVRAAGETQYF
CDR3 DNA: TGTGCCAGCAGCCAAGTTCGCGCCGCGGGGGAGACCCAGTACTTC

J gene: TRBJ2-3
clone size: -
D gene: -
V gene: TRBV7-9
CDR3 protein: CASSLSIRVSADTQYF
CDR3 DNA: TGTGCCAGCAGCTTAAGTATCAGGGTGTCAGCAGATACGCAGTATTTT

J gene: TRBJ2-7
clone size: -
D gene: TRBD1
V gene: TRBV6-6
CDR3 protein: CASSWGWDRGVYEQYF
CDR3 DNA: TGTGCCAGCAGTTGGGGATGGGACAGGGGGGTATACGAGCAGTACTTC

J gene: TRBJ2-3
clone size: -
D gene: -
V gene: TRBV9
CDR3 protein: CASSAYGGTSTDTQYF
CDR3 DNA: TGTGCCAGCAGCGCTTATGGCGGGACTAGCACAGATACGCAGTATTTT

J gene: TRBJ1-4
clone size: -
D gene: -
V gene: TRBV3-1/TRBV3-2
CDR3 protein: CASSPRRGSTNEKLFF
CDR3 DNA: TGTGCCAGCAGCCCAAGGCGGGGATCAACTAATGAAAAACTGTTTTTT

J gene: TRBJ2-2
clone size: -
D gene: -
V gene: TRBV6-5
CDR3 protein: CASRGSPDTGELFF
CDR3 DNA: TGTGCCAGCAGGGGTAGCCCCGACACCGGGGAGCTGTTTTTT

J gene: TRBJ2-3
clone size: -
D gene: TRBD1
V gene: TRBV3-1/TRBV3-2
CDR3 protein: CASSPSRDRVADTQYF
CDR3 DNA: TGTGCCAGCAGCCCCTCCCGGGACAGGGTGGCAGATACGCAGTATTTT

J gene: TRBJ2-7
clone size: few
D gene: -
V gene: TRBV11-2
CDR3 protein: CASRLYAGTGPYEQYF
CDR3 DNA: TGTGCCAGCAGATTATACGCGGGGACTGGACCCTACGAGCAGTACTTC

J gene: TRBJ2-2
clone size: -
D gene: TRBD2
V gene: TRBV27
CDR3 protein: CASSSTSPGELFF
CDR3 DNA: TGTGCCAGCAGTTCGACTAGCCCCGGGGAGCTGTTTTTT

J gene: TRBJ1-2
clone size: -
D gene: TRBD1
V gene: TRBV28
CDR3 protein: CASRSGTAYGYTF
CDR3 DNA: TGTGCCAGCAGGTCTGGGACAGCCTATGGCTACACCTTC

J gene: TRBJ1-2
clone size: -
D gene: TRBD1
V gene: TRBV18
CDR3 protein: CASSPDRGYGYTF
CDR3 DNA: TGTGCCAGCTCACCCGACAGGGGCTATGGCTACACCTTC

J gene: TRBJ2-7
clone size: few
D gene: TRBD2
V gene: TRBV2
CDR3 protein: CASSEGASGITYTYEQYF
CDR3 DNA: TGTGCCAGCAGTGAGGGAGCTAGCGGGATTACCTATACCTACGAGCAGTACTTC

J gene: TRBJ2-7
clone size: -
D gene: -
V gene: TRBV6-5
CDR3 protein: CASSSRPGEQYF
CDR3 DNA: TGTGCCAGCAGTTCCCGCCCGGGGGAGCAGTACTTC

J gene: TRBJ2-3
clone size: -
D gene: TRBD2
V gene: TRBV6-2/TRBV6-3
CDR3 protein: CASSRRAGELTDTQYF
CDR3 DNA: TGTGCCAGCAGCCGCAGGGCGGGAGAACTCACAGATACGCAGTATTTT

J gene: TRBJ1-4
clone size: -
D gene: TRBD1
V gene: TRBV6-2/TRBV6-3
CDR3 protein: CASSWGTGGLANEKLFF
CDR3 DNA: TGTGCCAGCAGTTGGGGGACAGGGGGCTTGGCTAATGAAAAACTGTTTTTT

J gene: TRBJ2-7
clone size: -
D gene: TRBD1
V gene: TRBV3-1/TRBV3-2
CDR3 protein: CASGRQLGTAYEQYF
CDR3 DNA: TGTGCCAGCGGAAGACAACTAGGGACAGCCTACGAGCAGTACTTC

J gene: TRBJ2-7
clone size: -
D gene: -
V gene: TRBV11-2
CDR3 protein: CASSWRTALPQYF
CDR3 DNA: TGTGCCAGCAGCTGGAGGACAGCCCTACCGCAGTACTTC

J gene: TRBJ2-7
clone size: -
D gene: -
V gene: TRBV9
CDR3 protein: CASSGGGGPYEQYF
CDR3 DNA: TGTGCCAGCAGTGGAGGGGGGGGACCCTACGAGCAGTACTTC

J gene: TRBJ2-5
clone size: -
D gene: TRBD1
V gene: TRBV5-4
CDR3 protein: CASSLVTGETQYF
CDR3 DNA: TGTGCCAGCAGCTTGGTGACAGGGGAGACCCAGTACTTC

J gene: TRBJ1-2
clone size: -
D gene: -
V gene: TRBV7-8
CDR3 protein: CASSLAAVGLIAGYTF
CDR3 DNA: TGTGCCAGCAGCTTAGCAGCGGTGGGCCTGATTGCTGGCTACACCTTC

J gene: TRBJ1-5
clone size: -
D gene: TRBD1
V gene: TRBV19
CDR3 protein: CASSMDRDNQPQHF
CDR3 DNA: TGTGCCAGTAGTATGGACAGGGACAATCAGCCCCAGCATTTT

J gene: TRBJ2-7
clone size: -
D gene: TRBD1
V gene: TRBV25-1
CDR3 protein: CASSGLWTGTYEQYF
CDR3 DNA: TGTGCCAGCAGTGGCCTTTGGACAGGCACCTACGAGCAGTACTTC

J gene: TRBJ2-7
clone size: -
D gene: TRBD2
V gene: TRBV4-1
CDR3 protein: CASSQRTSGRYEQYF
CDR3 DNA: TGCGCCAGCAGCCAAAGGACTAGCGGGAGGTACGAGCAGTACTTC

J gene: TRBJ1-2
clone size: -
D gene: TRBD1
V gene: TRBV5-4
CDR3 protein: CASSLVGTGPLLGGYTF
CDR3 DNA: TGTGCCAGCAGCTTGGTTGGGACAGGGCCGCTGTTAGGTGGCTACACCTTC

J gene: TRBJ2-1
clone size: -
D gene: TRBD2
V gene: TRBV11-2
CDR3 protein: CASILTFAGVGYNEQFF
CDR3 DNA: TGTGCCAGCATCCTCACCTTCGCGGGAGTAGGATACAATGAGCAGTTCTTC

J gene: TRBJ2-2
clone size: -
D gene: -
V gene: TRBV7-2
CDR3 protein: CATRGRNTGELFF
CDR3 DNA: TGTGCCACCAGAGGGAGGAACACCGGGGAGCTGTTTTTT

J gene: TRBJ1-2
clone size: -
D gene: TRBD1
V gene: TRBV6-1
CDR3 protein: CASSERGRGHDGYTF
CDR3 DNA: TGTGCCAGCAGTGAACGCGGCAGGGGGCATGATGGCTACACCTTC

J gene: TRBJ2-7
clone size: -
D gene: -
V gene: TRBV6-1
CDR3 protein: CASSEGAGGSYEQYF
CDR3 DNA: TGTGCCAGCAGTGAGGGGGCGGGCGGGAGCTACGAGCAGTACTTC

J gene: TRBJ1-3
clone size: -
D gene: TRBD1
V gene: TRBV19
CDR3 protein: CASSTFGGTGIRGDTIYF
CDR3 DNA: TGTGCCAGTAGTACTTTTGGAGGGACAGGGATCCGCGGGGACACCATATATTTT

J gene: TRBJ1-1
clone size: -
D gene: -
V gene: TRBV19
CDR3 protein: CASSQTAEAFF
CDR3 DNA: TGTGCCAGTAGCCAGACTGCTGAAGCTTTCTTT

J gene: TRBJ2-3
clone size: -
D gene: -
V gene: TRBV11-2
CDR3 protein: CASSPSWLSGTPRQYF
CDR3 DNA: TGTGCCAGCAGCCCGTCATGGCTTTCCGGGACTCCTAGACAGTATTTT

J gene: TRBJ2-2
clone size: -
D gene: -
V gene: TRBV20-1
CDR3 protein: CSASASLDTGELFF
CDR3 DNA: TGCAGTGCTAGTGCGAGTTTGGACACCGGGGAGCTGTTTTTT

J gene: TRBJ1-1
clone size: -
D gene: -
V gene: TRBV7-2
CDR3 protein: CASSPYLNTEAFF
CDR3 DNA: TGTGCCAGCAGCCCTTACTTGAACACTGAAGCTTTCTTT

J gene: TRBJ1-5
clone size: -
D gene: -
V gene: TRBV19
CDR3 protein: CASAPGNQPQHF
CDR3 DNA: TGTGCCAGTGCTCCGGGCAATCAGCCCCAGCATTTT

J gene: TRBJ1-4
clone size: -
D gene: TRBD1
V gene: TRBV4-3
CDR3 protein: CASSQTGTGFEKLFF
CDR3 DNA: TGCGCCAGCAGCCAAACCGGGACAGGGTTCGAAAAACTGTTTTTT

J gene: TRBJ2-1
clone size: -
D gene: TRBD2
V gene: TRBV18
CDR3 protein: CASSPPLREGTFF
CDR3 DNA: TGTGCCAGCTCACCCCCCTTGCGGGAGGGTACGTTCTTC

J gene: TRBJ2-5
clone size: -
D gene: -
V gene: TRBV7-2
CDR3 protein: CASSLVRTPQETQYF
CDR3 DNA: TGTGCCAGCAGCTTAGTTCGCACACCCCAAGAGACCCAGTACTTC

J gene: TRBJ2-6
clone size: -
D gene: -
V gene: TRBV5-1
CDR3 protein: CASSLEVRGSGANVLTF
CDR3 DNA: TGCGCCAGCAGCTTGGAAGTTCGGGGCTCTGGGGCCAACGTCCTGACTTTC

J gene: TRBJ1-1
clone size: once
D gene: -
V gene: TRBV6-5
CDR3 protein: CASSRSTGNTEAFF
CDR3 DNA: TGTGCCAGCAGCCGCTCGACAGGGAACACTGAAGCTTTCTTT

J gene: TRBJ2-3
clone size: -
D gene: TRBD2
V gene: TRBV5-1
CDR3 protein: CASRHRSGSGDTQYF
CDR3 DNA: TGCGCCAGCAGACACCGAAGCGGGAGCGGAGATACGCAGTATTTT

J gene: TRBJ1-2
clone size: -
D gene: -
V gene: TRBV19
CDR3 protein: CASSLQGIGGYTF
CDR3 DNA: TGTGCCAGTAGTCTTCAGGGCATAGGTGGCTACACCTTC

J gene: TRBJ2-1
clone size: -
D gene: -
V gene: TRBV12-3/TRBV12-4
CDR3 protein: CASSFPGSEQFF
CDR3 DNA: TGTGCCAGCAGTTTTCCGGGTTCTGAGCAGTTCTTC

J gene: TRBJ2-1
clone size: -
D gene: TRBD1
V gene: TRBV6-5
CDR3 protein: CASGTGLSYNEQFF
CDR3 DNA: TGTGCCAGCGGGACAGGCCTCTCCTACAATGAGCAGTTCTTC

J gene: TRBJ2-5
clone size: once
D gene: -
V gene: TRBV18
CDR3 protein: CASSLGQPPLETQYF
CDR3 DNA: TGTGCCAGCTCACTCGGACAGCCACCACTAGAGACCCAGTACTTC

J gene: TRBJ2-2
clone size: once
D gene: TRBD1
V gene: TRBV24-1
CDR3 protein: CATSDPGTGNTGELFF
CDR3 DNA: TGTGCCACCAGTGACCCCGGGACAGGGAACACCGGGGAGCTGTTTTTT

J gene: TRBJ2-2
clone size: -
D gene: -
V gene: TRBV5-1
CDR3 protein: CASSSRVAGELFF
CDR3 DNA: TGCGCCAGCAGCTCCAGGGTGGCCGGGGAGCTGTTTTTT

J gene: TRBJ2-1
clone size: -
D gene: TRBD2
V gene: TRBV11-2
CDR3 protein: CASSTRGAGGTYNEQFF
CDR3 DNA: TGTGCCAGCAGCACCCGAGGAGCGGGAGGCACCTACAATGAGCAGTTCTTC

J gene: TRBJ2-5
clone size: -
D gene: -
V gene: TRBV2
CDR3 protein: CASSEVGRETQYF
CDR3 DNA: TGTGCCAGCAGTGAAGTGGGCCGGGAGACCCAGTACTTC

J gene: TRBJ2-5
clone size: -
D gene: TRBD2
V gene: TRBV5-1
CDR3 protein: CASSLGGLASQETQYF
CDR3 DNA: TGCGCCAGCAGCTTGGGGGGACTAGCGTCGCAAGAGACCCAGTACTTC